This TCR beta chain was retrieved from a study of early T cells in non-severe SARS-CoV-2 infection. This clonotype showed up many times. The germline gives CDR1 GTSNPN, CDR2 SVGIG (reference sequence). The V gene end was trimmed by 2 bases and the J gene end by 5 bases; junction bases not matched to a gene: 5. The CDR3 contains 14 residues. Researchers attached unique molecular identifiers to individual cDNA molecules. MiXCR, applied by TCRdb to the 5' RACE reads, yields one record per CDR3 protein. The table has 20,000 to 25,000 distinct CDR3 sequences, 5.3% seen once; the top ten hold about 10%. This rearrangement joins TRBV30 to TRBJ2-5, with 10 bases matching TRBD2. The receptor was derived from an adult who was a healthcare worker with PCR-confirmed SARS-CoV-2 infection or an uninfected control (not recorded which). Sequences were obtained from whole blood. The CDR3 region has the DNA TGTGCCTGGAGTCCAGCGGGAGGGGGGGAGACCCAGTACTTC. Translating gives CAWSPAGGGETQYF.